The clone carrying this T cell receptor beta chain has only a few counts. The target antigen is unknown. Sequencing involved patients with CD8+CD57+ cell expansion previously shown by flow cytometry. The patients all had a severe acquired aplastic anemia diagnosis. This sample was taken from a study of CD8+CD57+ T cells in acquired aplastic anemia. Background on the study: On average, sorted CD4+ and CD8+ cells gave 3 to 3.5 ug of DNA.

Findings of the study overall: Patients and controls were not found to differ significantly in CD8+ Simpson's diversity. Comparison of patients with controls identified some 29 shared CD8+ CDR3 sequences.

The TCR beta profiling, which covered VDJ combination and CDR3 sequence, was carried out using genomic DNA as the template. TCRdb analysed the reads with MiXCR anew, one entry per CDR3 protein. The repertoire holds about 120,000 distinct CDR3 sequences, 45% to 60% seen once, with 25% to 30% in the top ten. Trimming removed 7 bases at V and 4 bases at J, with 12 bases between. CDR3 length: 13 amino acids. Per germline, CDR1 KGHDR and CDR2 SFDVKD. The clonotype was recovered from a human donor with aplastic anemia. Sequenced input: sorted CD4+, CD8+, or CD8+CD57+ T cells (not recorded which) from PBMCs. The gene calls are TRBV24-1 and TRBJ1-1; D perhaps matches TRBD1 (5 bases). CDR3 sequence (DNA): TGTGCCACCAGGGAACGGGGGGGCACTGAAGCTTTCTTT. This gives the protein CATRERGGTEAFF.